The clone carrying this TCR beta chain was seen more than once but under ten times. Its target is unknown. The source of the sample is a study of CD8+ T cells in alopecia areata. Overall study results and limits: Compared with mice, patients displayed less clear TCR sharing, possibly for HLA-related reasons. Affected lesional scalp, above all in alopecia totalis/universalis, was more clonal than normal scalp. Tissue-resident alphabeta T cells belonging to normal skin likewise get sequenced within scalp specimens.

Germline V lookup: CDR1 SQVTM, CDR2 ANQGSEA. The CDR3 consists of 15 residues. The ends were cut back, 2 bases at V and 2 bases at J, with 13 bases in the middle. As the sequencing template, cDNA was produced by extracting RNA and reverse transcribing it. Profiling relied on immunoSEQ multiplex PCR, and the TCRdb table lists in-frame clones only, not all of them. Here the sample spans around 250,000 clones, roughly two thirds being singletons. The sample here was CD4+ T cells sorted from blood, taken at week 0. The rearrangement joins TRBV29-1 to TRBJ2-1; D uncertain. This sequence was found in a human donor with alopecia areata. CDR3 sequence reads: CSVELRKGPYNEQFF. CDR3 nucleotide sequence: TGCAGCGTTGAACTAAGGAAGGGCCCCTACAATGAGCAGTTCTTC.